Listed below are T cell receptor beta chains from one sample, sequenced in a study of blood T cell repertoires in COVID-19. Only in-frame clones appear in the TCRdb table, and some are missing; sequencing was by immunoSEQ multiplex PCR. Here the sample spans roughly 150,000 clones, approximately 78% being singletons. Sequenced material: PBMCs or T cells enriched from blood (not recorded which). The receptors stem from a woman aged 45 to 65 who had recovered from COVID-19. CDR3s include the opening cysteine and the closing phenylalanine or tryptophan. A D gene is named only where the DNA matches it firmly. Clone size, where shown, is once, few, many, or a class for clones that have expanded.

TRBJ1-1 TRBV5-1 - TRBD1 TGCGCCAGCAGCCCCGGGCAGGGGGTGGACACTGAAGCTTTCTTT CASSPGQGVDTEAFF
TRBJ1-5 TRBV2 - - TGTGCCAGCAGGGATAAGGGGGATCAGCCCCAGCATTTT CASRDKGDQPQHF
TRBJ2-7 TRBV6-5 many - TGTGCCAGCAGTTACTCTTTAGCCAGGGCCTACGAGCAGTACTTC CASSYSLARAYEQYF
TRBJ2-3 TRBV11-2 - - TGTGCCAGCAGCTTAGGGCCCTTAGCGGATAGCACAGATACGCAGTATTTT CASSLGPLADSTDTQYF
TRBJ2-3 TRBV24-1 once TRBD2 TGTGCCACCAGCCCTCGGGGGGGGAGCACAGATACGCAGTATTTT CATSPRGGSTDTQYF
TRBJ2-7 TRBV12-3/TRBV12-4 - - TGTGCCAGCAGTTCCAGGGCAGCCTACGAGCAGTACTTC CASSSRAAYEQYF
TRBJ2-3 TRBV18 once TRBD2 TGTGCCAGCTCACGGGAAAGCGGGGGGACCACAGATACGCAGTATTTT CASSRESGGTTDTQYF
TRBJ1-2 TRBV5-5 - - TGTGCCAGCAGCATACAGGATACTAACTATGGCTACACCTTC CASSIQDTNYGYTF
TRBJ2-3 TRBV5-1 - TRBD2 TGCGCCAGCACCCCCCCTAGCGGGGGCGGTGGCACAGATACGCAGTATTTT CASTPPSGGGGTDTQYF
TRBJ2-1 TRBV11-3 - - TGTGCCAGCAGCTTTTCCGACCCTTTGCGGGGGCGGTCCTACAATGAGCAGTTCTTC CASSFSDPLRGRSYNEQFF
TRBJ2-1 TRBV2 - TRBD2 TGTGCCAGCAGCCGGGGGGACTCCTACAATGAGCAGTTCTTC CASSRGDSYNEQFF
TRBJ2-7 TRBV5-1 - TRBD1 TGCGCCAGCAGCGAAGGGACAGGGGGCTTCTACGAGCAGTACTTC CASSEGTGGFYEQYF
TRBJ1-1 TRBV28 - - TGTGCCAGCAGTTTAGGGCAGTCTGAAGCTTTCTTT CASSLGQSEAFF
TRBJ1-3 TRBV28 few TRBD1 TGTGCCAGCAGACAGGGACAGGGGACCTCTGGAAACACCATATATTTT CASRQGQGTSGNTIYF
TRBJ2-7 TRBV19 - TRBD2 TGTGCCAGTAGTCCCACCGGGACTAGCGGTACCTACGAGCAGTACTTC CASSPTGTSGTYEQYF
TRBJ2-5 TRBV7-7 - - TGTGCCAGCAGCTTTGGGGGCGAAGGAGAGACCCAGTACTTC CASSFGGEGETQYF
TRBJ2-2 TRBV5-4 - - TGTGCCAGCAGCTTGGATCGTGAACCTTTCCAGTCCACGAACACCGGGGAGCTGTTTTTT CASSLDREPFQSTNTGELFF